The clone carrying this T cell receptor (beta chain) has a handful of counts. V shed 5 bases, J shed 4 bases, and the junction held 5 bases outside the gene matches. Per germline, CDR1 SEHNR and CDR2 FQNEAQ (reference sequence). The CDR3 contains 14 residues. Libraries were prepared by immunoSEQ multiplex PCR; TCRdb keeps only in-frame clonotypes and omits some of them. The profile shows some 300,000 clones, about nine tenths of them singletons. This sample is part of a study of blood T cell repertoires in COVID-19. Whole-study context: Whether acute or convalescent, the COVID-19 samples came from the United States, Italy and Spain. Sample material is recorded as cDNA or gDNA derived from T cells, B-cell-depleted T cells, or PBMCs.

The origin of this receptor is a woman between 50 and 59 years old with COVID-19, enrolled during active disease. The rearrangement joins TRBV7-9 to TRBJ2-7; 10 bases map to TRBD1. Sequencing was carried out using peripheral blood. The CDR3 here is CASSAGQGKYEQYF. In DNA form, the CDR3 reads TGTGCCAGCAGCGCGGGACAGGGGAAGTACGAGCAGTACTTC.